The clone carrying this T cell receptor beta chain was detected only a few times. Its matching antigen is unknown. This sample was included in a study of identical twins. Study-wide points: Out-of-frame beta sequences exhibited a weaker degree of excess twin sharing. Cord blood's abundant beta clonotypes had fewer insertions, unlike memory repertoires. With monozygotic twins, out-of-frame TCR alpha sharing exceeded what models estimated.

V lost 4 bases and J lost 1, with 5 bases in between. The CDR3 spans 13 residues. Germline lookup yields CDR1 ENHRY and CDR2 SYGVKD. Using its own MiXCR run on the 5' RACE reads, TCRdb lists one record per CDR3 protein. This table has some 240,000 distinct CDR3 sequences, roughly a tenth appearing once. V and J are TRBV10-3 and TRBJ2-1; D unresolved. Sequencing was carried out using memory T cells sorted from blood. The sequence derives from a man aged 50-59 years in good health. CDR3 DNA sequence: TGTGCCATCAGTGTTGAGTCCTACAATGAGCAGTTCTTC. Its protein is CAISVESYNEQFF.